The 15 T cell receptor beta chains below come from one sample, sequenced in a study of technical replicates of blood from several donors. Generated by immunoSEQ multiplex PCR, the TCRdb table keeps only in-frame clones and is missing some. The sample holds about 88,000 clones, 85% to 95% seen once. The sequenced sample was T cells isolated from PBMCs. Receptors originate from a human donor in good health.

This chain links TRBV2 with TRBJ1-6; no clear D gene. Trimming removed 2 bases from V and 7 bases from J, with 9 bases in between. The germline CDR1 and CDR2 sequences are SNHLY and FYNNEI. The CDR3 is 14 residues long. The DNA of the CDR3 is TGTGCCAGCAGTGAATTGGGCGCCAATTCACCCCTCCACTTT. Its translation is CASSELGANSPLHF.

V and J are TRBV27 and TRBJ2-5; a weak D match, TRBD2 (6 bases). The CDR3 has 15 amino acids. Trimming took off 6 bases at V and 4 bases at J, with 18 bases between the two ends. CDR1 is MNHEY, CDR2 SMNVEV, per germline (reference sequence). The CDR3 sequence: CASRGGAELGETQYF. The CDR3 nucleotides are TGTGCCAGCAGGGGGGGTGCGGAGTTAGGAGAGACCCAGTACTTC.

The V call is TRBV27, the J call TRBJ2-5; D remains unclear. Germline CDR1 is MNHEY and CDR2 is SMNVEV (reference sequence). CDR3 size: 14 residues. V dropped 4 bases and J dropped 5 bases, with 14 bases sitting between them. The CDR3 loop reads CASSSLGVSETQYF. Here the CDR3 DNA reads TGTGCCAGCAGTTCTCTCGGTGTGTCGGAGACCCAGTACTTC.

The chain has TRBV7-9 and TRBJ1-5; no reliable D call. Looked up from germline, CDR1 is SEHNR and CDR2 is FQNEAQ (reference sequence). Trimming shortened V by 3 bases and J by 6 bases, and 6 bases separated the two germline ends. The CDR3 length is 12 residues. The CDR3 protein is CASSFPGQPQHF. CDR3 DNA sequence: TGTGCCAGCAGCTTCCCGGGTCAGCCCCAGCATTTT.

The chain joins TRBV6-1 to TRBJ2-3; 10 nucleotides match TRBD1. Germline-derived CDR1 and CDR2 are MNHNS and SASEGT. Losses at the gene ends were 2 bases for V and 1 base for J; bases not matched to a gene: 6. This CDR3 is built from 17 residues. As DNA, the CDR3 is TGTGCCAGCAGTGAAACAGGGGGGACAGGGGGCACAGATACGCAGTATTTT. This translates into CASSETGGTGGTDTQYF.

The rearrangement links TRBV10-1 to TRBJ2-1; a weak D match, TRBD2 (6 bases). The CDR3 contains 14 residues. V dropped 1 base and J dropped 5 bases, with 9 bases sitting between them. CDR1 and CDR2 (germline): WNHNN, SYGVQD (reference sequence). The CDR3 DNA follows: TGCGCCAGCAGTGAGTTGGGACTCAACAATGAGCAGTTCTTC. Residues: CASSELGLNNEQFF.

The V call is TRBV27, the J call TRBJ2-7; 8 bases agree with TRBD1. CDR1 and CDR2 (germline): MNHEY, SMNVEV (reference sequence). This CDR3 is built from 15 residues. Unmatched junction bases numbered 11, after V lost 6 bases and J lost 4 bases. CDR3 residues: CASSNRDRILYEQYF. The CDR3 bases are TGTGCCAGCAGCAACCGGGACAGGATTCTTTACGAGCAGTACTTC.

The V and J genes are TRBV27 and TRBJ2-7; no clear D. Germline V gene sequence: CDR1 MNHEY, CDR2 SMNVEV (reference sequence). V lost 5 bases and J lost 3, with 11 bases in between. This CDR3 is 13 amino acids long. Written as DNA, the CDR3 is TGTGCCAGCAGTAGCCTAGATTACTACGAGCAGTACTTC. Encoded protein: CASSSLDYYEQYF.

This chain joins TRBV2 and TRBJ1-2; unclear D gene. CDR1 and CDR2 (germline): SNHLY, FYNNEI. This CDR3 region has 13 residues. Trimming stripped 3 bases from V and 5 bases from J, with 10 bases between. This CDR3 is CASSDVAGYGYTF. The CDR3 DNA sequence: TGTGCCAGCAGTGACGTGGCGGGTTATGGCTACACCTTC.

The chain carries TRBV5-1 and TRBJ1-2, with D perhaps TRBD1 (6 bases). The CDR3 is 13 residues long. Trimming shortened V by 0 bases and J by 7 bases, and 10 bases separated the two germline ends. CDR1 and CDR2 (germline): SGHRS, YFSETQ. The CDR3 nucleotides read TGCGCCAGCAGCTTGGGGGGGCAGCTTGGCTACACCTTC. Protein product: CASSLGGQLGYTF.

The chain is built from TRBV6-5 and TRBJ1-2; the D gene is possibly TRBD1 (5 bases). The V end lost 6 bases, the J end lost 6 bases, and 20 bases lay between the germline ends. The CDR3 contains 15 residues. Germline V lookup: CDR1 MNHEY, CDR2 SVGAGI. The CDR3 DNA is TGTGCCAGCAGGGGAACAGGACACCCGGAACATGGCTACACCTTC. Translated, it gives CASRGTGHPEHGYTF.

V and J are TRBV5-8 and TRBJ2-4, with D perhaps TRBD1 (6 bases). The CDR3 contains 16 residues. In germline, CDR1 is SGHTS, CDR2 YDEGEE. V dropped 1 base and J dropped 5 bases, with 16 bases sitting between them. The CDR3 region has the DNA TGTGCCAGCAGCTTGAAACCCTCAGGGGTCCAAAACATTCAGTACTTC. Translation gives CASSLKPSGVQNIQYF.

The rearrangement joins TRBV5-1 to TRBJ2-7; no reliable D call. The CDR3 has 15 residues. Germline V CDR1 and CDR2: SGHRS, YFSETQ. With 2 bases removed from V and 5 bases from J, the gap between germline ends came to 17 bases. The CDR3 coding sequence is TGCGCCAGCAGCTTTGGTAGTCTTAGAGGAAACGAGCAGTACTTC. Protein product: CASSFGSLRGNEQYF.

The chain has TRBV19 and TRBJ1-1; a weak D match, TRBD1 (5 bases). V was clipped by 0 bases and J by 10 bases, with 18 bases between them. The CDR3 length is 15 residues. Germline CDR1 LNHDA, CDR2 SQIVND (reference sequence). CDR3 coding DNA: TGTGCCAGTAGTATAGATAGACTCGGGAGTAGGGGAGCTTTCTTT. Translating gives CASSIDRLGSRGAFF.

The rearrangement joins TRBV25-1 to TRBJ2-1; weak D call: TRBD1 (6 bases). Germline CDR1 is MGHDK and CDR2 is SYGVNS. This CDR3 has 17 amino acids. Trimming shortened V by 4 bases and J by 4 bases, and 20 bases separated the two germline ends. The CDR3 protein is CASSGSGRGQGYNEQFF. The CDR3 region has the DNA TGTGCCAGCAGTGGATCAGGGAGAGGGCAGGGGTACAATGAGCAGTTCTTC.